Shown below are 10 T cell receptor beta chains from a single sample sequenced in a study of blood T cell repertoires in COVID-19. This table comes from immunoSEQ multiplex PCR, and its TCRdb copy is limited to in-frame clones, with some not included. The sample has around 60,000 clones; approximately 83% are singletons. The material sequenced was peripheral blood. The receptors come from a woman of 80 years or more with acute or convalescent COVID-19.

This chain joins TRBV12-3 or TRBV12-4 and TRBJ1-2; D gene ambiguous. The CDR3 is 12 residues long. V gave up 2 bases and J gave up 7 bases, with 8 bases separating them. CDR3 sequence (DNA): TGTGCCAGCAGTTTACAGGAGGGTGGCTACACCTTC. Encoded protein: CASSLQEGGYTF.

The rearrangement joins TRBV7-2 to TRBJ2-7, with TRBD2 matching over 9 bases. The CDR3 consists of 15 residues. Germline CDR1 SGHTA, CDR2 FQGNSA. Trimming removed 3 bases from V and 4 bases from J; junction bases left unmatched: 7. CDR3 DNA sequence: TGTGCCAGCAGCTTGGGAGCGGGGGGCCGATACGAGCAGTACTTC. Its protein product is CASSLGAGGRYEQYF. Together with reference TRBV7-2 and TRBJ2-7, the CDR3 gives the full variable domain: GAGVSQSPSNKVTEKGKDVELRCDPISGHTALYWYRQSLGQGLEFLIYFQGNSAPDKSGLPSDRFSAERTGGSVSTLTIQRTQQEDSAVYLCASSLGAGGRYEQYFGPGTRLTVT.

The chain links TRBV27 to TRBJ2-3; D is possibly TRBD1 (6 bases). CDR3 length: 15 amino acids. With 4 bases removed from V and 0 bases from J, the gap between germline ends came to 11 bases. Per the germline V gene, CDR1 is MNHEY and CDR2 is SMNVEV (reference sequence). CDR3 amino acids: CASSSFRGSTDTQYF. The CDR3, as DNA: TGTGCCAGCAGTTCTTTCAGGGGCAGCACAGATACGCAGTATTTT.

The chain is built from TRBV2 and TRBJ2-3; TRBD2 is a possible D gene (5 bases). The CDR3 length is 14 residues. From germline, CDR1 is SNHLY and CDR2 FYNNEI. With 4 bases removed from V and 2 bases from J, the gap between germline ends came to 10 bases. The CDR3 sequence is CASSVERNTDTQYF. The CDR3 DNA is TGTGCCAGCAGTGTGGAGCGGAACACAGATACGCAGTATTTT. Combining the CDR3 with reference TRBV2 and TRBJ2-3 gives the whole variable domain EPEVTQTPSHQVTQMGQEVILRCVPISNHLYFYWYRQILGQKVEFLVSFYNNEISEKSEIFDDQFSVERPDGSNFTLKIRSTKLEDSAMYFCASSVERNTDTQYFGPGTRLTVL.

The chain recombines TRBV6-6 with TRBJ2-6; D remains ambiguous. Trimming pared 0 bases from V and 2 bases from J, leaving 5 bases between. This CDR3 spans 15 amino acids. Germline V gene lookup returns CDR1 MNHNY and CDR2 SVGAGI (reference sequence). The CDR3 bases are TGTGCCAGCAGTTACTCTGAGACTGGGGCCAACGTCCTGACTTTC. It is translated as CASSYSETGANVLTF.

The V gene is TRBV14, the J gene TRBJ1-1; no reliable D call. Germline-derived CDR1 and CDR2 are SGHDN and FVKESK. Trimming stripped 0 bases from V and 4 bases from J, with 9 bases between. The CDR3 length is 14 residues. The DNA for the CDR3 is TGTGCCAGCAGCCAAGAACTAATGTCCACTGAAGCTTTCTTT. This encodes CASSQELMSTEAFF.

This clone was detected a few times. The chain couples TRBV3-1 (or the pseudogene TRBV3-2) to TRBJ2-5; D is undetermined. Germline values: CDR1 LGHDT, CDR2 YNNKEL (reference sequence). Trimming took off 4 bases at V and 3 bases at J, with 3 bases between the two ends. This CDR3 is 11 amino acids long. The CDR3 DNA reads as TGTGCCAGCAGCCGCGAAGAGACCCAGTACTTC. Amino acid sequence: CASSREETQYF.

This chain links TRBV6-5 with TRBJ2-1, with D possibly TRBD1 on 6 matching bases. The CDR3 covers 15 residues. V shed 2 bases and J shed 1 base, with 9 bases lying between them. Looked up from germline, CDR1 is MNHEY and CDR2 is SVGAGI. CDR3 DNA sequence: TGTGCCAGCAGTTACGGACAGCCATCCTACAATGAGCAGTTCTTC. It encodes CASSYGQPSYNEQFF.

This sequence joins TRBV6-1 and TRBJ1-5; possibly TRBD1 for D (6 bases). The germline V gene has CDR1 MNHNS and CDR2 SASEGT. With 3 bases removed from V and 1 base from J, the gap between germline ends came to 10 bases. CDR3 length equals 15 residues. The CDR3 here is CASSDRGGSNQPQHF. In DNA, the CDR3 is TGTGCCAGCAGTGACAGGGGCGGGAGCAATCAGCCCCAGCATTTT.

This sequence joins TRBV4-3 and TRBJ2-3; a weak D match, TRBD2 (5 bases). The CDR3 is 13 amino acids. From germline, CDR1 is LGHNA and CDR2 YSLEER. V lost 3 bases to trimming and J lost 6 bases, with 10 bases between them. CDR3 loop: CASSQGRWDTQYF. CDR3 coding DNA: TGCGCCAGCAGCCAGGGGAGATGGGATACGCAGTATTTT.